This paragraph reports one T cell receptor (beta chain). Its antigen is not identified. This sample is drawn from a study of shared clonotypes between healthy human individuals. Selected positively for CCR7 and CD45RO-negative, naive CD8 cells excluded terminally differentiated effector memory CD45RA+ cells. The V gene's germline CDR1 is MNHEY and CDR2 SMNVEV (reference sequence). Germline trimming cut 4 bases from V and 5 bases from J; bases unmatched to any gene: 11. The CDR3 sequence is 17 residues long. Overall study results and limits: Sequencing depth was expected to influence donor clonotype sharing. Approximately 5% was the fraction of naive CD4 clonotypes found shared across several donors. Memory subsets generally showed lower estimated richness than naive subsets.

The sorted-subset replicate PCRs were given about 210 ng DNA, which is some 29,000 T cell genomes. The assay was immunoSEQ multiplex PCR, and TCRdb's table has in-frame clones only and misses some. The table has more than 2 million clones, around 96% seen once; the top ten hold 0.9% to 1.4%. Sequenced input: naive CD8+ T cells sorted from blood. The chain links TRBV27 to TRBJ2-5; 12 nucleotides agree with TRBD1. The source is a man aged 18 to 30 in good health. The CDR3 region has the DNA TGTGCCAGCAGTTCCTTCACCGGGACAGGGGGCTGGGAGACCCAGTACTTC. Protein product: CASSSFTGTGGWETQYF.